The 3 T cell receptor beta chains reported below all come from one sample, sequenced in a study of neurological immune-mediated disorders. The time point is: longitudinal time-point 2. TCRdb re-derived calls from the 5' RACE reads in MiXCR, one entry per CDR3 protein. The table records some 100,000 distinct CDR3 sequences, roughly 13% of them present only once. Sequenced material: PBMCs. The receptor set was obtained from a female donor with HTLV-1-associated myelopathy (HAM/TSP).

In this sample, this clonotype turned up many times. The chain links TRBV5-1 to TRBJ2-1; D is perhaps TRBD2 (6 bases). CDR1 and CDR2 from the germline V gene are SGHRS and YFSETQ. The CDR3 length is 15 residues. V lost 4 bases and J 7 bases, leaving 18 bases between the germline ends. The CDR3 DNA is TGCGCCAGCAGCCTCGGGGAGGTACCGACGAATGAGCAGTTCTTC. Amino acid sequence: CASSLGEVPTNEQFF.

This clonotype has a count of ten or more. This chain connects TRBV14 to TRBJ2-7; TRBD2 is a possible D gene (6 bases). The CDR3 extends over 14 amino acids. Per germline, CDR1 SGHDN and CDR2 FVKESK. Trimming shortened V by 5 bases and J by 2 bases, and 13 bases separated the two germline ends. The CDR3 sequence is CASSMGGRPYEQYF. The CDR3, as DNA: TGTGCCAGCAGCATGGGAGGACGCCCCTACGAGCAGTACTTC.

This clonotype was counted at least ten times. This rearrangement joins TRBV20-1 to TRBJ2-1, with a tentative D call TRBD2 (5 bases). Germline V gene data show CDR1 as DFQATT and CDR2 as SNEGSKA (reference sequence). The CDR3 spans 13 residues. Trimming shortened V by 5 bases and J by 0 bases, and 8 bases separated the two germline ends. This CDR3 reads CSAQRVSYNEQFF. The CDR3 DNA is TGCAGTGCTCAGAGGGTCTCCTACAATGAGCAGTTCTTC.